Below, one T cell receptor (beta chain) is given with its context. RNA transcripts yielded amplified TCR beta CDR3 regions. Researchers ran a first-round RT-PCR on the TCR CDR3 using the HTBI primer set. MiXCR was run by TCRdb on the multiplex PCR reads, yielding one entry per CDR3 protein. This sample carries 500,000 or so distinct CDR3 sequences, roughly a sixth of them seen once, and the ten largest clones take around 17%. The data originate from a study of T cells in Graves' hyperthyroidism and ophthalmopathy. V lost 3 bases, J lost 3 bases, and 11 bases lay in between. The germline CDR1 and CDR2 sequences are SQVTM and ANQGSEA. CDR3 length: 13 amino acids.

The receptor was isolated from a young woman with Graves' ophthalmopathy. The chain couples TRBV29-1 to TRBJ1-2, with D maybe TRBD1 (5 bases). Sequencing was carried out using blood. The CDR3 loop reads CSVEWQGDYGYTF. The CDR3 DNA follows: TGCAGCGTTGAGTGGCAGGGAGACTATGGCTACACCTTC. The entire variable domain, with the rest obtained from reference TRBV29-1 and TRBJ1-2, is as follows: SAVISQKPSRDICQRGTSLTIQCQVDSQVTMMFWYRQQPGQSLTLIATANQGSEATYESGFVIDKFPISRPNLTFSTLTVSNMSPEDSSIYLCSVEWQGDYGYTFGSGTRLTVV.